Below are 28 T cell receptor beta chains sequenced from a single sample in a study of beta chain features in type 1 diabetes. The investigators reverse transcribed all of the isolated RNA, so they sequenced expressed TCRB transcripts. Libraries were prepared by immunoSEQ multiplex PCR; TCRdb keeps only in-frame clonotypes and omits some of them. The table has about 290,000 clones, 8% seen once. Source material: central memory CD4+ T cells from blood. The receptors were sampled from a woman under 30 in good health.

V and J are TRBV2 and TRBJ1-2; D remains unclear. Per germline, CDR1 SNHLY and CDR2 FYNNEI. Trimming left V 5 bases short and J 4 bases short, with 2 bases between. The CDR3 consists of 10 residues. The CDR3 is CASSSYGYTF. CDR3 bases: TGTGCCAGCAGTTCCTATGGCTACACCTTC.

The chain recombines TRBV11-2 with TRBJ1-2; D is unclear. This CDR3 has 12 amino acids. V was clipped by 1 base and J by 8 bases, with 8 bases between them. Germline V gene lookup returns CDR1 SGHAT and CDR2 FQNNGV. This CDR3 is CASSLGGYGYTF. The CDR3 nucleotides are TGTGCCAGCAGCTTAGGCGGATACGGCTACACCTTC.

Worth noting for this clone: A far larger clone is just one base off, so this is likely a read error. Different DNA sequences within this sample yield the same CDR3. This chain uses TRBV9 with TRBJ2-1, with 7 bases matching TRBD2. The CDR3 has 14 amino acids. CDR1 and CDR2 from the germline V gene are SGDLS and YYNGEE. The CDR3 reads CASSPRDYNNEQFF. CDR3 coding DNA: TGCGCCAGCAGCCCCCGGGACTACAACAATGAGCAGTTCTTC.

The chain joins TRBV19 to TRBJ2-2; possible D gene TRBD2, 5 bases. Germline CDR1 is LNHDA and CDR2 is SQIVND (reference sequence). The germline V and J ends were trimmed by 7 bases and 4 bases, with 16 bases remaining between them. The CDR3 length is 15 residues. Here the CDR3 DNA reads TGTGCCAGTACTCGGGAACCGGCGGTCACCGGGGAGCTGTTTTTT. Protein product: CASTREPAVTGELFF. Looking up the rest from reference TRBV19 and TRBJ2-2 gives the full variable domain: DGGITQSPKYLFRKEGQNVTLSCEQNLNHDAMYWYRQDPGQGLRLIYYSQIVNDFQKGDIAEGYSVSREKKESFPLTVTSAQKNPTAFYLCASTREPAVTGELFFGEGSRLTVL.

The chain carries TRBV7-7 and TRBJ2-1; D unresolved. The CDR3 spans 15 residues. V shed 1 base and J shed 4 bases, with 11 bases lying between them. Germline assignment: CDR1 SSHAT and CDR2 FNYEAQ (reference sequence). The CDR3 DNA sequence: TGTGCCAGCAGCTTAGAATTTTCGGGTTACAATGAGCAGTTCTTC. It encodes CASSLEFSGYNEQFF.

The CDR3 sequence is CASSSIDRVGDTQYF. The CDR3 DNA is TGTGCCAGCAGTTCGATAGACAGGGTAGGAGATACGCAGTATTTT. The chain combines TRBV6-5 with TRBJ2-3; 7 nucleotides align to TRBD1. Germline V CDR1 and CDR2: MNHEY, SVGAGI. The CDR3 is 15 amino acids. The V and J ends lost 4 bases and 5 bases, in that order; junction bases with no gene match: 9.

This clone was observed a handful of times. The genes are TRBV30 and TRBJ1-2; D is possibly TRBD1 (6 bases). Germline V gene data show CDR1 as GTSNPN and CDR2 as SVGIG (reference sequence). The CDR3 length is 13 residues. Trimming shortened V by 1 base and J by 5 bases, and 11 bases separated the two germline ends. The CDR3 loop reads CAWSGTGTYGYTF. CDR3 coding DNA: TGTGCCTGGAGTGGCACAGGGACTTATGGCTACACCTTC.

The chain combines TRBV7-6 with TRBJ2-1, with 9 bases fitting TRBD2. From germline, CDR1 is SGHVS and CDR2 FNYEAQ. Trimming took 5 bases from V and 3 from J; bases not matched to a gene: 5. The CDR3 contains 15 residues. CDR3 in DNA: TGTGCCAGCAGCCCTTCTAGCGGGAACTACAATGAGCAGTTCTTC. Protein: CASSPSSGNYNEQFF.

A few counts support this clone. The V call is TRBV5-1, the J call TRBJ1-2; TRBD1 matches 7 bases. Per germline, CDR1 SGHRS and CDR2 YFSETQ. V shed 2 bases and J 7 bases; nucleotides not matched to a gene: 5. This CDR3 is built from 13 residues. As DNA, the CDR3 is TGCGCCAGCAGCTTCTTTACAGGGGTTGGCTACACCTTC. Encoded protein: CASSFFTGVGYTF.

This clone was recorded a few times. The chain carries TRBV4-1 and TRBJ1-5; perhaps TRBD1 as D (5 bases). The V gene lost 4 bases and the J gene lost 5 bases, with 12 bases spanning the gap. CDR3 size: 14 residues. Germline loops: CDR1 MGHRA, CDR2 YSYEKL. CDR3: CASSRGLGDQPQHF. The DNA for the CDR3 is TGCGCCAGCAGCCGGGGACTCGGGGATCAGCCCCAGCATTTT.

The V call is TRBV7-9, the J call TRBJ2-1, with 7 nucleotides matching TRBD2. Unmatched junction bases numbered 3, after V lost 3 bases and J lost 4 bases. The CDR3 contains 14 residues. CDR1 and CDR2 (germline): SEHNR, FQNEAQ (reference sequence). CDR3 amino acids: CASSFDGGYNEQFF. Here the CDR3 DNA reads TGTGCCAGCAGCTTTGACGGGGGGTACAATGAGCAGTTCTTC.

This clone was detected a few times. The genes are TRBV6-6 and TRBJ2-6; the D is unclear. The length of the CDR3 is 14 residues. From germline, CDR1 is MNHNY and CDR2 SVGAGI (reference sequence). V was cut by 6 bases and J by 0 bases, with 6 bases left in between. CDR3 nucleotide sequence: TGTGCCAGCAGCATGAGCTCTGGGGCCAACGTCCTGACTTTC. Residues: CASSMSSGANVLTF.

The table lists this clone with many counts. The chain recombines TRBV6-5 with TRBJ2-7, with TRBD1 identical over 7 bases. CDR1 and CDR2 (germline): MNHEY, SVGAGI. This CDR3 is built from 12 residues. V was pared by 5 bases and J by 3 bases, with 1 base of the junction left unmatched. The CDR3 sequence is CASSDRDYEQYF. The CDR3 nucleotides are TGTGCCAGCAGTGACAGGGACTACGAGCAGTACTTC.

At least ten counts were recorded for this clone. The chain links TRBV5-4 to TRBJ2-7; TRBD1 matches at 9 bases. Unmatched junction bases numbered 7, after V lost 1 base and J lost 5 bases. The CDR3 is 15 residues long. CDR1 is SGHNT, CDR2 YYREEE, per germline (reference sequence). The CDR3 DNA reads as TGTGCCAGCAGCTTGAGTATTGGACAGGGGCACGAGCAGTACGTC. It specifies CASSLSIGQGHEQYV.

The chain couples TRBV28 to TRBJ1-2, with 11 bases fitting TRBD1. V was clipped by 5 bases and J by 3 bases; unmatched bases: 2. This CDR3 spans 14 amino acids. The germline CDR1 and CDR2 sequences are MDHEN and SYDVKM. The CDR3 nucleotides are TGTGCCAGCAGTGAGGGACAGGGGGACTATGGCTACACCTTC. It is translated as CASSEGQGDYGYTF.

This clone turned up a few times. The chain joins TRBV14 to TRBJ1-2; D is undetermined. The CDR3 loop spans 14 amino acids. In germline, CDR1 is SGHDN, CDR2 FVKESK. V was trimmed by 4 bases and J by 5 bases, leaving 14 bases between them. The CDR3 sequence: CASSLGSKSYGYTF. For the CDR3, the DNA is TGTGCCAGCAGCCTTGGGTCTAAGTCATATGGCTACACCTTC.

This clone has more than one count but fewer than ten. J is TRBJ2-7 and V is TRBV5-6, with D possibly matching TRBD1 (6 bases). Germline assignment: CDR1 SGHDT and CDR2 YYEEEE. V was pared by 4 bases and J by 1 base, with 15 bases between. The CDR3 has 15 residues. CDR3 sequence: CASSLRWTESYEQYF. DNA for the CDR3: TGTGCCAGCAGCCTCCGTTGGACAGAGTCCTACGAGCAGTACTTC. Full variable domain (missing parts from reference TRBV5-6 and TRBJ2-7): DAGVTQSPTHLIKTRGQQVTLRCSPKSGHDTVSWYQQALGQGPQFIFQYYEEEERQRGNFPDRFSGHQFPNYSSELNVNALLLGDSALYLCASSLRWTESYEQYFGPGTRLTVT.

This chain connects TRBV5-6 to TRBJ1-1, with D hard to call. Germline-derived CDR1 and CDR2 are SGHDT and YYEEEE. Deletions cut 0 bases from V and 0 bases from J, with 3 bases between. The CDR3 sequence is 13 residues long. The CDR3 sequence is CASSLGVNTEAFF. CDR3 DNA sequence: TGTGCCAGCAGCTTGGGGGTGAACACTGAAGCTTTCTTT.

This clone was detected a few times. This chain links TRBV6-5 with TRBJ2-3, with D uncertain. The V gene's germline CDR1 is MNHEY and CDR2 SVGAGI. The length of the CDR3 is 14 residues. V lost 3 bases and J lost 1, with 8 bases in between. The CDR3 DNA reads as TGTGCCAGCAGTTATGGTGGGGGCACAGATACGCAGTATTTT. Translating gives CASSYGGGTDTQYF.

This rearrangement joins TRBV2 to TRBJ1-6, with unresolved D. The CDR3 is made up of 15 amino acids. Per germline, CDR1 SNHLY and CDR2 FYNNEI. Trimming took off 2 bases at V and 2 bases at J, with 7 bases between the two ends. This CDR3 is CASSESDPYNSPLHF. The DNA for the CDR3 is TGTGCCAGCAGTGAATCGGACCCCTATAATTCACCCCTCCACTTT.

This chain joins TRBV29-1 and TRBJ1-4; no firm D call. The germline gives CDR1 SQVTM, CDR2 ANQGSEA. Trimming removed 4 bases from V and 0 bases from J, with 6 bases in between. CDR3 size: 13 residues. The CDR3 is CSVVSATNEKLFF. Written as DNA, the CDR3 is TGCAGCGTTGTTAGCGCAACTAATGAAAAACTGTTTTTT.

V usage is TRBV6-4 and J usage is TRBJ2-1; D remains ambiguous. This CDR3 region has 14 residues. The V gene lost 2 bases and the J gene lost 7 bases, with 12 bases spanning the gap. Per germline, CDR1 MRHNA and CDR2 SNTAGT. The CDR3 DNA reads as TGTGCCAGCAGTGACGGTTTCCGAGCTAATGAGCAGTTCTTC. Encoded protein: CASSDGFRANEQFF.

The gene calls are TRBV2 and TRBJ1-2; D is perhaps TRBD1 (6 bases). V was pared by 7 bases and J by 0 bases, with 15 bases between. The CDR3 length is 15 residues. Looked up from germline, CDR1 is SNHLY and CDR2 is FYNNEI. CDR3 residues: CASKTGSFTNYGYTF. CDR3 in DNA: TGTGCCAGCAAGACAGGATCCTTCACTAACTATGGCTACACCTTC.

This chain uses TRBV9 with TRBJ2-7; D gene uncertain. The CDR3 has 14 residues. V lost 0 bases to trimming and J lost 6 bases, with 13 bases between them. In germline, CDR1 is SGDLS, CDR2 YYNGEE. The CDR3 DNA is TGTGCCAGCAGCGTAGGGGGATTTCGCGGCGAGCAGTACTTC. Its protein product is CASSVGGFRGEQYF.

The table lists this clone with a few counts. The rearrangement links TRBV11-1 to TRBJ2-7; possible D gene TRBD2, 6 bases. Germline V lookup: CDR1 SGHAT, CDR2 FQDESV (reference sequence). The length of the CDR3 is 15 residues. V lost 2 bases, J lost 1 base, and 12 bases lay in between. This CDR3 is CASSLSWTISYEQYF. CDR3 coding DNA: TGTGCCAGCAGCTTATCCTGGACTATTTCCTACGAGCAGTACTTC.

This clone was detected a few times. J is TRBJ1-4 and V is TRBV5-1; perhaps TRBD1 as D (5 bases). The CDR3 is made up of 15 amino acids. With 4 bases removed from V and 3 bases from J, the gap between germline ends came to 13 bases. The germline gives CDR1 SGHRS, CDR2 YFSETQ. In DNA, the CDR3 is TGCGCCAGCAGCGACCCCCAGGGCCCTAATGAAAAACTGTTTTTT. Amino acid sequence: CASSDPQGPNEKLFF.

In its sample, this clone was seen a few times. The chain recombines TRBV6-5 with TRBJ2-5; D is undetermined. Trimming pared 2 bases from V and 5 bases from J, leaving 9 bases between. Germline assignment: CDR1 MNHEY and CDR2 SVGAGI. This CDR3 has 13 amino acids. In DNA form, the CDR3 reads TGTGCCAGCAGTTACGACAATATTGAGACCCAGTACTTC. It translates to CASSYDNIETQYF.

The chain combines TRBV25-1 with TRBJ1-4; unclear D gene. Germline loops: CDR1 MGHDK, CDR2 SYGVNS. The V and J ends lost 4 bases and 2 bases respectively, with 14 bases between them. The CDR3 consists of 16 residues. The CDR3 loop reads CASSVTGRATNEKLFF. The CDR3, as DNA: TGTGCCAGCAGTGTTACTGGGCGGGCGACTAATGAAAAACTGTTTTTT.